What follows are 10 T cell receptor beta chains derived from one specimen sequenced in a study of shared clonotypes between healthy human individuals. TCRdb's table, derived via immunoSEQ multiplex PCR, lists solely in-frame clones and lacks some. This sample has about 680,000 clones; about 91% occur once, and the top ten carry more than 20%. In the naive CD8 group, cells lacked CD45RO and were positively selected for CCR7, so terminally differentiated effector memory CD45RA+ cells were left out. Sequencing was performed on naive CD8+ T cells sorted from blood. The receptors here all came from a man between 25 and 39 years old in good health.

This chain's CDR3 is CASTRAGGFSYNEQFF. The CDR3 coding sequence is TGTGCCAGCACCCGGGCGGGAGGCTTCTCCTACAATGAGCAGTTCTTC. V is TRBV7-6 and J is TRBJ2-1; TRBD2 matches 8 bases. CDR3 length: 16 residues. The trim removed 7 bases at V and 0 bases at J, leaving 8 bases unmatched. The germline V gene has CDR1 SGHVS and CDR2 FNYEAQ.

This clone came up once. The gene calls are TRBV23-1 and TRBJ2-7; 10 bases are a match to TRBD1. TRBV23-1 is annotated as an ORF whose role is uncertain. The CDR3 is made up of 15 amino acids. V lost 3 bases and J lost 5; bases outside the gene matches: 7. The CDR3 loop reads CASSQGQGLFDEQYF. In DNA form, the CDR3 reads TGCGCCAGCAGTCAGGGACAGGGGCTTTTCGACGAGCAGTACTTC.

This chain connects TRBV11-3 to TRBJ1-2; D is ambiguous. V was pared by 0 bases and J by 5 bases, with 10 bases between. CDR1 SGHNT and CDR2 YENEEA come from the germline V gene. The CDR3 consists of 14 residues. The CDR3 coding sequence is TGTGCCAGCAGCTTAGATGCGACGGGGTATGGCTACACCTTC. Translated, it gives CASSLDATGYGYTF.

J is TRBJ1-4 and V is TRBV30; no firm D call. The CDR3 loop spans 12 amino acids. V dropped 0 bases and J dropped 8 bases, with 7 bases sitting between them. Germline values: CDR1 GTSNPN, CDR2 SVGIG (reference sequence). The CDR3 DNA reads TGTGCCTGGAGTGTGGAGGCAGAAAAACTGTTTTTT. This gives the protein CAWSVEAEKLFF. Full variable domain (outside the CDR3, taken from reference TRBV30 and TRBJ1-4): SQTIHQWPATLVQPVGSPLSLECTVEGTSNPNLYWYRQAAGRGLQLLFYSVGIGQISSEVPQNLSASRPQDRQFILSSKKLLLSDSGFYLCAWSVEAEKLFFGSGTQLSVL.

The V and J genes are TRBV7-3 and TRBJ1-3; the D gene is possibly TRBD1 (5 bases). V shed 7 bases and J shed 0 bases, with 10 bases lying between them. Per germline, CDR1 SGHTA and CDR2 FQGTGA. The CDR3 contains 14 residues. This chain's CDR3 is CASTQGSSGNTIYF. Written as DNA, the CDR3 is TGTGCCAGCACCCAGGGTTCCTCTGGAAACACCATATATTTT.

This clone showed up just once. This CDR3 is CASSLVMGEGGNEQFF. The CDR3, as DNA: TGCGCCAGCAGCTTGGTGATGGGGGAGGGCGGCAATGAGCAGTTCTTC. The chain couples TRBV5-1 to TRBJ2-1, with 7 bases fitting TRBD2. The ends lost 0 bases at V and 6 bases at J; junction bases unmatched: 9. CDR1 is SGHRS and CDR2 is YFSETQ in the germline V gene. CDR3 length: 16 amino acids.

J is TRBJ2-5 and V is TRBV6-5, with D perhaps TRBD2 (5 bases). Germline loops: CDR1 MNHEY, CDR2 SVGAGI. The CDR3 consists of 14 residues. V lost 4 bases and J lost 5, with 14 bases in between. CDR3 loop: CASSWVGSWETQYF. CDR3 bases: TGTGCCAGCAGTTGGGTTGGGAGCTGGGAGACCCAGTACTTC.

This clone was recorded once. This chain links TRBV4-1 with TRBJ2-1; tentative D call: TRBD2 (6 bases). Trimming removed 4 bases from V and 2 bases from J, with 18 bases in between. Germline CDR1 reads MGHRA; CDR2 reads YSYEKL. The CDR3 spans 17 residues. CDR3 in amino acids: CASSPKGQRATYNEQFF. CDR3 DNA sequence: TGCGCCAGCAGCCCCAAGGGCCAGCGGGCCACCTACAATGAGCAGTTCTTC.

J is TRBJ2-5 and V is TRBV7-9; the match to TRBD1 covers 10 bases. Trimming at V came to 1 base and at J to 0 bases, leaving 8 bases not matched to a gene. CDR3 length: 18 amino acids. CDR1 SEHNR and CDR2 FQNEAQ come from the germline V gene (reference sequence). CDR3 DNA: TGTGCCAGCAGCTTAGGACCGGGACAGGGGATGGACCAAGAGACCCAGTACTTC. This encodes CASSLGPGQGMDQETQYF.

V is TRBV11-2 and J is TRBJ2-1; 10 nucleotides match TRBD2. V gave up 5 bases and J gave up 4 bases; unmatched junction bases: 5. This CDR3 comprises 15 residues. Germline V gene sequence: CDR1 SGHAT, CDR2 FQNNGV. CDR3 loop: CASSKRTSGYNEQFF. In nucleotides, the CDR3 is TGTGCCAGCAGCAAAAGGACTAGCGGATACAATGAGCAGTTCTTC.